A single sample gave rise to the 15 T cell receptor beta chains below, sequenced in a study of cytomegalovirus exposure and HLA in healthy donors. The PCR made use of 60 Vbeta and 13 Jbeta primers. Profiled with immunoSEQ multiplex PCR; TCRdb holds only in-frame clones, not every one. The table records around 140,000 clones, just under 85% of them present only once. The specimen was PBMCs. Source of these receptors: a man between 25 and 39 years old in good health and CMV-seropositive.

This clone was picked up one time. CDR3 in DNA: TGCGCCAGCAGCCTTCGGGGTGGGGGGGCGGGTGGCTACACCTTC. Translating gives CASSLRGGGAGGYTF. This chain joins TRBV4-1 and TRBJ1-2; tentative D call: TRBD1 (6 bases). Trimming took off 4 bases at V and 7 bases at J, with 19 bases between the two ends. The CDR3 covers 15 residues. Germline CDR1 is MGHRA and CDR2 is YSYEKL.

This sequence joins TRBV6-5 and TRBJ1-2; no firm D call. V was pared by 6 bases and J by 8 bases, with 19 bases between. The CDR3 contains 14 residues. Germline CDR1 MNHEY, CDR2 SVGAGI. The CDR3 reads CASSLDGSRRGYTF. CDR3 nucleotide sequence: TGTGCCAGCAGCCTAGACGGATCGAGAAGAGGCTACACCTTC.

This clone was found once. The gene calls are TRBV18 and TRBJ2-1; D might be TRBD2 (5 bases). The CDR3 sequence is 15 residues long. Deletions cut 6 bases from V and 7 bases from J, with 19 bases between. From germline, CDR1 is KGHSH and CDR2 LQKENI. CDR3 sequence reads: CASSSPETNVNEQFF. CDR3 DNA: TGTGCCAGCTCCTCCCCGGAGACTAATGTGAATGAGCAGTTCTTC. The whole variable domain, remainder taken from reference TRBV18 and TRBJ2-1, is NAGVMQNPRHLVRRRGQEARLRCSPMKGHSHVYWYRQLPEEGLKFMVYLQKENIIDESGMPKERFSAEFPKEGPSILRIQQVVRGDSAAYFCASSSPETNVNEQFFGPGTRLTVL.

DNA for the CDR3: TGCAGCGTTAGGACAGGGCAAAATCAGCCCCAGCATTTT. This encodes CSVRTGQNQPQHF. The chain combines TRBV29-1 with TRBJ1-5; 8 bases line up with TRBD1. The CDR3 has 13 residues. Germline CDR1 and CDR2: SQVTM and ANQGSEA. J gave up 4 bases and V 5 bases, and 4 bases lay outside the gene matches.

This clone was recorded a few times. The gene calls are TRBV5-1 and TRBJ2-2; 7 nucleotides match TRBD2. This CDR3 is built from 16 residues. Germline CDR1 reads SGHRS; CDR2 reads YFSETQ. V dropped 0 bases and J dropped 6; count of bases not matched to a gene: 8. The CDR3 reads CASSLGPAGISGELFF. CDR3 nucleotides: TGCGCCAGCAGCTTGGGGCCAGCGGGAATCTCCGGGGAGCTGTTTTTT.

This clone came up a few times. This chain links TRBV2 with TRBJ1-6, with D tentatively TRBD1 (5 bases). This CDR3 contains 15 residues. Trimming took 0 bases from V and 14 from J, leaving 17 bases between them. Germline CDR1 is SNHLY and CDR2 is FYNNEI. Written as DNA, the CDR3 is TGTGCCAGCAGTGAAGCGCTGGGAGGGGCCTTCACCCTCCACTTT. Its protein product is CASSEALGGAFTLHF.

This sequence joins TRBV29-1 and TRBJ2-1; 10 bases are shared with TRBD2. The CDR3 contains 13 residues. Germline CDR1 reads SQVTM; CDR2 reads ANQGSEA. V trimming: 7 bases; J trimming: 1 base; junction bases outside the gene matches: 1. CDR3 residues: CSETSGSYNEQFF. Written as DNA, the CDR3 is TGCAGCGAGACTAGCGGGTCCTACAATGAGCAGTTCTTC.

This chain joins TRBV6-5 and TRBJ2-5; TRBD2 might be the D (6 bases). V lost 2 bases and J 3 bases, leaving 7 bases between the germline ends. This CDR3 region has 13 residues. Germline V gene sequence: CDR1 MNHEY, CDR2 SVGAGI. The CDR3 here is CASSYKREETQYF. Written as DNA, the CDR3 is TGTGCCAGCAGTTACAAGCGGGAAGAGACCCAGTACTTC.

The gene calls are TRBV28 and TRBJ2-7; perhaps TRBD1 as D (6 bases). With 4 bases removed from V and 3 bases from J, the gap between germline ends came to 19 bases. Per germline, CDR1 MDHEN and CDR2 SYDVKM. CDR3 size: 16 residues. The CDR3 DNA reads as TGTGCCAGCAGTTCTTCAGGGGCCTGGGATCGCTACGAGCAGTACTTC. This sequence encodes CASSSSGAWDRYEQYF. The full variable domain, with the rest looked up from reference TRBV28 and TRBJ2-7, is DVKVTQSSRYLVKRTGEKVFLECVQDMDHENMFWYRQDPGLGLRLIYFSYDVKMKEKGDIPEGYSVSREKKERFSLILESASTNQTSMYLCASSSSGAWDRYEQYFGPGTRLTVT.

This clone occurred a few times. This sequence joins TRBV9 and TRBJ1-1; D might be TRBD1 (6 bases). CDR1 and CDR2 (germline): SGDLS, YYNGEE. The CDR3 length is 14 residues. Trimming took 4 bases from V and 7 from J, leaving 17 bases between them. The CDR3 loop reads CASSNRAIGGEAFF. Written as DNA, the CDR3 is TGTGCCAGCAGCAACCGGGCTATAGGGGGTGAAGCTTTCTTT.

The chain carries TRBV19 and TRBJ1-1, with 7 bases lining up with TRBD1. Trimming removed 9 bases from V and 5 bases from J; junction bases left unmatched: 6. Looked up from germline, CDR1 is LNHDA and CDR2 is SQIVND (reference sequence). The CDR3 totals 12 residues. CDR3 nucleotide sequence: TGTGCCAGCGTACAGGGGTGGACTGAAGCTTTCTTT. Its protein product is CASVQGWTEAFF.

The V call is TRBV12-5, the J call TRBJ2-7; D is ambiguous. The CDR3 extends over 16 amino acids. Germline V gene sequence: CDR1 LGHNT, CDR2 FRNRAP. V dropped 0 bases and J dropped 3 bases, with 15 bases sitting between them. CDR3 region: CASGLVVLNENYEQYF. The CDR3, as DNA: TGTGCTAGTGGTTTGGTAGTCCTTAACGAGAACTACGAGCAGTACTTC.

Regarding this clone: Within the sample, other DNA sequences also encode this same CDR3. V and J are TRBV5-1 and TRBJ1-5; TRBD1 matches at 7 bases. The CDR3 has 14 amino acids. Trimming took 4 bases from V and 2 from J; bases not matched to a gene: 3. CDR1 and CDR2 from the germline V gene are SGHRS and YFSETQ. The CDR3 here is CASSPGTGNQPQHF. In DNA, the CDR3 is TGCGCCAGCAGCCCCGGGACAGGCAATCAGCCCCAGCATTTT. Full variable domain (outside the CDR3, taken from reference TRBV5-1 and TRBJ1-5): KAGVTQTPRYLIKTRGQQVTLSCSPISGHRSVSWYQQTPGQGLQFLFEYFSETQRNKGNFPGRFSGRQFSNSRSEMNVSTLELGDSALYLCASSPGTGNQPQHFGDGTRLSIL.

This clone was seen a single time. Other DNA sequences in this sample translate to the same CDR3. This sequence joins TRBV7-8 and TRBJ1-6; 8 bases are shared with TRBD1. The CDR3 loop spans 17 amino acids. J was trimmed by 2 bases and V by 2 bases; bases with no gene match: 5. From germline, CDR1 is SGHVS and CDR2 FQNEAQ. CDR3 sequence reads: CASSLQGQGPYNSPLHF. The CDR3 DNA sequence: TGTGCCAGCAGCTTACAAGGACAGGGCCCCTATAATTCACCCCTCCACTTT.

V and J are TRBV16 and TRBJ1-2, with TRBD1 identical over 10 bases. Germline trimming cut 3 bases from V and 7 bases from J; bases unmatched to any gene: 2. The length of the CDR3 is 13 residues. Per the germline V gene, CDR1 is KGHSY and CDR2 is FQNENV. The CDR3, as DNA: TGTGCCAGCAGCCAGGGACAGGGGATTGGCTACACCTTC. It specifies CASSQGQGIGYTF.